Following are 5 T cell receptor beta chains from one sample sequenced in a study of vaccination and CD4 T cells after COVID-19. Their antigens are not known. With the Oncomine TCR Beta short-read assay, DNA from cultured CD4+ T cells was sequenced. TCRdb called the PCR reads again in MiXCR, with one record for every CDR3 protein. The data contain 7,500 to 8,500 distinct CDR3 sequences, roughly a fifth of them singletons. Treatment: approximately nine-day PBMC culture with coronavirus spike peptide pools or control peptides (ViraFEST assay). The material sequenced was CD4+ T cells from blood, cultured in vitro, taken after SARS-CoV-2 vaccination. These receptors came from a human donor who had recovered from COVID-19.

The chain recombines TRBV20-1 with TRBJ2-3; a possible D gene is TRBD1 (6 bases). This CDR3 region has 16 residues. Trimming removed 0 bases at V and 2 bases at J, with 15 bases between. CDR1 and CDR2 (germline): DFQATT, SNEGSKA (reference sequence). The CDR3: CSARDPRAGDTDTQYF. Here the CDR3 DNA reads TGCAGTGCTAGAGACCCTCGGGCAGGGGACACAGATACGCAGTATTTT.

This clonotype is labeled medium-sized. V and J are TRBV7-9 and TRBJ2-1; D remains unclear. The CDR3 is made up of 11 amino acids. The V and J ends lost 5 bases and 8 bases respectively, with 7 bases between them. Germline assignment: CDR1 SEHNR and CDR2 FQNEAQ (reference sequence). CDR3 loop: CASSQNHEQFF. CDR3 bases: TGTGCCAGCAGCCAGAACCATGAGCAGTTCTTC.

The rearrangement links TRBV5-1 to TRBJ2-7, with TRBD1 matching 8 bases. From germline, CDR1 is SGHRS and CDR2 YFSETQ. The CDR3 is made up of 14 amino acids. V lost 3 bases and J lost 2; bases outside the gene matches: 4. This chain's CDR3 is CASSSTGQAYEQYF. The CDR3 coding sequence is TGCGCCAGCAGCTCCACGGGACAGGCCTACGAGCAGTACTTC.

A few counts support this clonotype. The chain uses TRBV6-1 and TRBJ2-2; 8 bases are a match to TRBD1. Germline CDR1 MNHNS, CDR2 SASEGT. The CDR3 runs to 16 residues. The trim removed 8 bases at V and 2 bases at J, leaving 10 bases unmatched. The DNA of the CDR3 is TGTGCCAGCGCCTACAGGGGGAAAATAAACACCGGGGAGCTGTTTTTT. This sequence encodes CASAYRGKINTGELFF.

As to this clonotype: Lacking the conserved final phenylalanine or tryptophan, this CDR3 likely reflects a read error. The chain employs TRBV15 and TRBJ1-5; D unresolved. This CDR3 has 14 residues. CDR1 and CDR2 (germline): LNHNV, YYDKDF (reference sequence). CDR3 residues: CATSSRETGQLQHS. Here the CDR3 DNA reads TGTGCCACCAGCAGTAGGGAGACCGGTCAGCTCCAGCATTCT.